This entry lists 13 T cell receptor beta chains sequenced from one sample in a study of blood T cell repertoires in COVID-19. Using immunoSEQ multiplex PCR, the repertoire was profiled, and TCRdb retains in-frame clones only, with some absent. The repertoire holds 110,000 or so clones, with around 81% as singletons. Sequencing input: peripheral blood. These TCRs come from a human donor in a cohort sampled during active COVID-19.

This clone was recorded once. The V and J genes are TRBV5-1 and TRBJ1-2, with 8 positions matching TRBD1. Germline loops: CDR1 SGHRS, CDR2 YFSETQ. V was pared by 4 bases and J by 4 bases, with 15 bases of the junction left unmatched. The length of the CDR3 is 17 residues. The CDR3 here is CASSGGTGPSSGYGYTF. The CDR3 DNA is TGCGCCAGCAGCGGGGGGACAGGCCCCTCGAGTGGCTATGGCTACACCTTC.

The V call is TRBV18, the J call TRBJ2-3; TRBD1 might be the D (6 bases). The V end was cut by 4 bases, the J end by 6 bases, with 17 bases between. Germline V gives CDR1 KGHSH, CDR2 LQKENI. The CDR3 has 15 amino acids. The CDR3 DNA reads TGTGCCAGCTCACTTCAGGGGCAGGCCCGGGATACGCAGTATTTT. Protein sequence: CASSLQGQARDTQYF.

The chain is built from TRBV19 and TRBJ2-7, with 9 bases lining up with TRBD2. The CDR3 consists of 14 residues. In germline, CDR1 is LNHDA, CDR2 SQIVND (reference sequence). J lost 3 bases, V lost 6 bases, and 6 bases had no gene match. CDR3 in DNA: TGTGCCAGTAGCCCTAGCGGGACCTTCTACGAGCAGTACTTC. Residues: CASSPSGTFYEQYF.

The chain combines TRBV5-1 with TRBJ2-7; TRBD1 matches at 10 bases. Germline CDR1 reads SGHRS; CDR2 reads YFSETQ. The CDR3 is made up of 16 amino acids. V lost 4 bases to trimming and J lost 5 bases; unmatched junction nucleotides: 12. The CDR3 loop reads CASSPTLGQGYDEQYF. Here the CDR3 DNA reads TGCGCCAGCAGCCCCACGTTGGGACAGGGGTACGACGAGCAGTACTTC. Full variable domain (missing parts from reference TRBV5-1 and TRBJ2-7): KAGVTQTPRYLIKTRGQQVTLSCSPISGHRSVSWYQQTPGQGLQFLFEYFSETQRNKGNFPGRFSGRQFSNSRSEMNVSTLELGDSALYLCASSPTLGQGYDEQYFGPGTRLTVT.

The rearrangement links TRBV27 to TRBJ2-3; 13 nucleotides align to TRBD2. V trimming: 6 bases; J trimming: 4 bases; junction bases outside the gene matches: 7. The CDR3 runs to 16 residues. Germline lookup yields CDR1 MNHEY and CDR2 SMNVEV (reference sequence). The chain's CDR3 is CASSLLAGGAADTQYF. CDR3 nucleotides: TGTGCCAGCAGCCTACTAGCGGGAGGGGCGGCAGATACGCAGTATTTT.

The V and J genes are TRBV7-8 and TRBJ2-7, with 7 bases that match TRBD1. In germline, CDR1 is SGHVS, CDR2 FQNEAQ. Trimming removed 5 bases from V and 2 bases from J; junction bases left unmatched: 9. This CDR3 contains 15 residues. In DNA form, the CDR3 reads TGTGCCAGCAGCCTATCGGAGACAGGGACCTACGAGCAGTACTTC. Its translation: CASSLSETGTYEQYF.

This clone was observed a few times. The rearrangement uses TRBV7-9 and TRBJ1-5; 7 nucleotides match TRBD1. After removal of 5 bases from V and 4 bases from J, the junction contained 8 bases not matched to a gene. CDR1 and CDR2 (germline): SEHNR, FQNEAQ (reference sequence). This CDR3 is 15 amino acids long. The CDR3 protein is CASSPGGRRNQPQHF. CDR3 nucleotide sequence: TGTGCCAGCAGCCCAGGGGGACGTCGAAATCAGCCCCAGCATTTT.

This chain links TRBV19 with TRBJ2-5; TRBD1 is a possible D gene (6 bases). The CDR3 consists of 15 residues. The germline CDR1 and CDR2 sequences are LNHDA and SQIVND (reference sequence). Between the trimmed V and J ends, which lost 4 bases and 1 base, there was a span of 13 bases. CDR3 residues: CASSRGPGFQETQYF. The CDR3, as DNA: TGTGCCAGTAGTAGGGGGCCGGGATTCCAAGAGACCCAGTACTTC.

The genes are TRBV24-1 and TRBJ2-7, with TRBD2 as a possible D gene (7 bases). CDR1 KGHDR and CDR2 SFDVKD come from the germline V gene. V lost 7 bases to trimming and J lost 5 bases, with 11 bases between them. The CDR3 extends over 12 amino acids. The CDR3 DNA is TGTGCCACCAGGGCGGGGGACAACGAGCAGTACTTC. Its translation: CATRAGDNEQYF.

In its sample, this clone was seen a few times. This chain joins TRBV5-1 and TRBJ2-7; 7 bases are a match to TRBD1. Germline V lookup: CDR1 SGHRS, CDR2 YFSETQ. V lost 3 bases and J lost 6; bases outside the gene matches: 9. This CDR3 is built from 14 residues. This chain's CDR3 is CASSSATGSLEQYF. CDR3 nucleotides: TGCGCCAGCAGCTCGGCGACAGGGTCCCTCGAGCAGTACTTC.

This chain connects TRBV7-6 to TRBJ2-1, with D hard to call. The V end was cut by 3 bases, the J end by 0 bases, with 15 bases between. The germline V gene has CDR1 SGHVS and CDR2 FNYEAQ. The CDR3 has 17 residues. In DNA, the CDR3 is TGTGCCAGCAGCTTGCTCCCCTCGGGTAGCTCCTACAATGAGCAGTTCTTC. The encoded protein is CASSLLPSGSSYNEQFF. The full variable domain, completed using reference TRBV7-6 and TRBJ2-1, is GAGVSQSPRYKVTKRGQDVALRCDPISGHVSLYWYRQALGQGPEFLTYFNYEAQQDKSGLPNDRFSAERPEGSISTLTIQRTEQRDSAMYRCASSLLPSGSSYNEQFFGPGTRLTVL.

Of note for this clone: One end of the junction fails to match germline, which may point to a read error. This chain links TRBV24-1 with TRBJ2-7, with TRBD2 identical over 10 bases. The CDR3 runs 16 residues. Germline CDR1 KGHDR, CDR2 SFDVKD. CDR3 nucleotide sequence: TGTGCCACCAGTGATTCTAGCGGGAGCCTCTCCTCCGAGCAGTACTTC. Translating it yields CATSDSSGSLSSEQYF.

The J gene is TRBJ1-2, the V gene TRBV11-2; no firm D call. Trimming took 3 bases from V and 3 from J, leaving 11 bases between them. Germline V gene sequence: CDR1 SGHAT, CDR2 FQNNGV. The CDR3 is 14 residues long. CDR3 nucleotide sequence: TGTGCCAGCAGCTTTACCGGTCGAGACTATGGCTACACCTTC. The encoded protein is CASSFTGRDYGYTF.